This TCR beta chain was recorded in a study of OX40 agonist ivuxolimab in advanced cancers. Turning to the study itself: Every 2 weeks, patients got intravenous ivuxolimab at one of six dose levels (0.01-10 mg/kg). The study enrolled dose-escalation patients with hepatocellular carcinoma, melanoma, renal cell or head and neck cancer. Broader study findings: CD8+ T cells showed, on average, more clonal expansion than CD4+ cells. The authors did not determine the antigen specificity of the expanded peripheral T cells.

The method was immunoSEQ multiplex PCR; TCRdb's version includes in-frame clones alone and lacks a portion of them. The table includes fewer than 9,000 clones, around 75% detected once. About this clone itself: Its antigen is unidentified.

The sample consisted of CD4+ or CD8+ T cells sorted from blood, taken in a trial of the OX40 agonist ivuxolimab. This clonotype was sampled from an adult with an advanced solid tumor such as melanoma, head and neck, liver or kidney cancer.

The CDR3 nucleotides read TGTGCCAGCAGCCCTCCAGGGGGATCTCAATACGAGCAGTACTTC. It encodes CASSPPGGSQYEQYF. V and J are TRBV6-5 and TRBJ2-7; 7 bases map to TRBD1. Trimming at V came to 6 bases and at J to 4 bases, leaving 12 bases not matched to a gene. This CDR3 contains 15 residues. Germline loops: CDR1 MNHEY, CDR2 SVGAGI.